This TCR beta chain was obtained from a study of shared clonotypes between healthy human individuals. Study outcomes and limitations: What naive subsets generally showed was a larger estimated richness than memory subsets showed. Expectations were that clonotype sharing among donors would be affected by sequencing depth. Generation of non-shared clonotypes was less probable than generation of clonotypes shared by all four donors.

Concerning this clone itself: What it recognizes is unknown.

Sequencing was performed with immunoSEQ multiplex PCR; in TCRdb, only in-frame clones are kept and a portion is missing. The sample includes about 990,000 clones, about four fifths of them seen just once. This CDR3 has 13 residues. V was clipped by 7 bases and J by 6 bases, with 12 bases between them. The V gene's germline CDR1 is MDHEN and CDR2 SYDVKM. The chain is built from TRBV28 and TRBJ2-2, with D perhaps TRBD2 (6 bases). Specimen: memory CD4+ T cells from PBMCs. The subset denotes: CD45RA-negative fraction. This clonotype originated in a man in his late teens or twenties in good health. Some clones in this sample may be carry-over from other donors' samples. The CDR3, as DNA: TGTGCCAGCATCAGGAGGGGCTCCGGGGAGCTGTTTTTT. Protein: CASIRRGSGELFF.